What follows is one TCR beta chain and its context. Its matching antigen is unknown. These data are taken from a study of shared clonotypes between healthy human individuals. Whole-study results and caveats: The study generally estimated greater richness for naive than memory subsets.

Sequencing was at deep level. Method: immunoSEQ multiplex PCR; TCRdb's copy keeps in-frame clones and lacks some. Seen here are a few million clones, more than 90% observed once, and the top ten hold 0.1% to 0.15%. The CDR3 sequence is 18 residues long. J was trimmed by 4 bases and V by 0 bases; bases with no gene match: 14. CDR1 is SGHAT, CDR2 FQNNGV, per germline. The sequencing sample was made of naive CD4+ T cells sorted from blood. Subset reported: CD45RA+ positively selected. The origin of this receptor is a man aged 18 to 30 in good health. V is TRBV11-2 and J is TRBJ1-1, with 7 bases matching TRBD1. The CDR3 DNA reads TGTGCCAGCAGCTTAGATAGATGGATGGCGACAGGGACCACTGAAGCTTTCTTT. Protein product: CASSLDRWMATGTTEAFF.